The clone carrying this T cell receptor (beta chain) came up many times. TCRdb re-called the 5' RACE reads with MiXCR, one entry per CDR3 protein. The profile shows about 520,000 distinct CDR3 sequences, roughly 21% of them singletons. Germline V CDR1 and CDR2: DFQATT, SNEGSKA (reference sequence). Trimming took 5 bases from V and 9 from J; bases not matched to a gene: 4. This CDR3 contains 13 residues. These data originate in a study of identical twins. The same sample was also studied in work on T cells expressing NK-cell markers. That report adds: Among the experiments, several used an anti-gamma-delta TCR antibody to restrict sorting to alpha-beta TCR T cells.

The chain links TRBV20-1 to TRBJ2-1, with 13 bases that match TRBD2. Sequenced: CD4+ T cells sorted from blood. The sequence was obtained from a woman younger than 35 in good health. DNA for the CDR3: TGCAGTGCTCCACTAGCGGGGGGGCCTGAGCAGTTCTTC. It encodes CSAPLAGGPEQFF.